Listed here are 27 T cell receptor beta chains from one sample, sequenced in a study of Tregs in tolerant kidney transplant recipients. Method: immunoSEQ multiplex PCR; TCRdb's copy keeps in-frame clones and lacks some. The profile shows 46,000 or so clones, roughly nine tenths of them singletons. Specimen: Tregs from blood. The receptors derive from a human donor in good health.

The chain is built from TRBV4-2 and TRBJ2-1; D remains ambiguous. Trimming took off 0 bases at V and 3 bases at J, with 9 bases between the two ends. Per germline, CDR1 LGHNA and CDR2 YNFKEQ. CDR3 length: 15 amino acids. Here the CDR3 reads CASSQEAASYNEQFF. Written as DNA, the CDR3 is TGTGCCAGCAGCCAAGAGGCGGCTAGCTACAATGAGCAGTTCTTC.

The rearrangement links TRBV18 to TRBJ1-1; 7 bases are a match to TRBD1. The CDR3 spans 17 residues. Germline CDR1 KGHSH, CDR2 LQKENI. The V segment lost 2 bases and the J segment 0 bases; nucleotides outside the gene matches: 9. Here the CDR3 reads CASSPRGQDYLNTEAFF. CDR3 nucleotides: TGTGCCAGCTCACCAAGAGGACAGGACTATTTGAACACTGAAGCTTTCTTT.

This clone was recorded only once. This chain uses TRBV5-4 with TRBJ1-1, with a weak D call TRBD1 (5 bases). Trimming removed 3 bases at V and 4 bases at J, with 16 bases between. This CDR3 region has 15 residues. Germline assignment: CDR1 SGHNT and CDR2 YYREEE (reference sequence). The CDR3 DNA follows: TGTGCCAGCAGCTCGTCCGGCGGGGCGTTCACTGAAGCTTTCTTT. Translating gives CASSSSGGAFTEAFF.

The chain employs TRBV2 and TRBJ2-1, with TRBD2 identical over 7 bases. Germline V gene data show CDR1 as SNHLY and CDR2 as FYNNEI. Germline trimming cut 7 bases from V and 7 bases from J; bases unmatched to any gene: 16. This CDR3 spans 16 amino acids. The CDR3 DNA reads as TGTGCCAGCAACCTGGGAGCGGGGCCCCTTAGGAATGAGCAGTTCTTC. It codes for CASNLGAGPLRNEQFF.

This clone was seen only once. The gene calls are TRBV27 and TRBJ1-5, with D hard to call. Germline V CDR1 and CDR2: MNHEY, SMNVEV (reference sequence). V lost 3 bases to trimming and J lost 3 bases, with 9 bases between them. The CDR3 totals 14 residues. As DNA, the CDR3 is TGTGCCAGCAGTTTTTTGGGAACCAATCAGCCCCAGCATTTT. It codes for CASSFLGTNQPQHF.

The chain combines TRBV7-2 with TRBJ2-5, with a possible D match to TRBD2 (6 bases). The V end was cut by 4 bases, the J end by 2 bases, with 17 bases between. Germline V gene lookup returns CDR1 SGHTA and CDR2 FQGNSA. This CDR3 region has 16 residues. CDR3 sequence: CASSSHPAGPQETQYF. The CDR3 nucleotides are TGTGCCAGCAGCTCCCATCCCGCGGGGCCTCAAGAGACCCAGTACTTC.

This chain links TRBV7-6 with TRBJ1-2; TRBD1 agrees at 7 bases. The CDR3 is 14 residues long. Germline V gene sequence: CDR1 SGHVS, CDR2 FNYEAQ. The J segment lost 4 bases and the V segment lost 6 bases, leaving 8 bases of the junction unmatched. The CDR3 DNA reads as TGTGCCAGCAGTCCCACAGGGGTCGGCTATGGCTACACCTTC. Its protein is CASSPTGVGYGYTF.

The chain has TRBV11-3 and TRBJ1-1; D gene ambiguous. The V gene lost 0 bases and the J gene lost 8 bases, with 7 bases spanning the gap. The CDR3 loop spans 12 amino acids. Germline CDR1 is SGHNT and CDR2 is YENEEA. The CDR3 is CASSLENSEAFF. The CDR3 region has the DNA TGTGCCAGCAGCTTAGAGAACAGCGAAGCTTTCTTT.

CDR3 in DNA: TGTGCCAGCAGCTTATCAGGGGCGGGGTATGGCTACACCTTC. Protein product: CASSLSGAGYGYTF. The rearrangement links TRBV7-9 to TRBJ1-2, with D tentatively TRBD1 (6 bases). V was clipped by 2 bases and J by 5 bases, with 12 bases between them. Germline V lookup: CDR1 SEHNR, CDR2 FQNEAQ (reference sequence). This CDR3 comprises 14 residues.

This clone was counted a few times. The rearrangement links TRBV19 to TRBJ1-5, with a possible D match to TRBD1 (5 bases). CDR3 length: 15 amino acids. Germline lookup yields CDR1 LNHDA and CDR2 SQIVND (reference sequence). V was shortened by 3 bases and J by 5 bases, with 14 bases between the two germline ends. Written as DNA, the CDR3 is TGTGCCAGTAGTATTCACCGAGGGACCCATCAGCCCCAGCATTTT. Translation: CASSIHRGTHQPQHF.

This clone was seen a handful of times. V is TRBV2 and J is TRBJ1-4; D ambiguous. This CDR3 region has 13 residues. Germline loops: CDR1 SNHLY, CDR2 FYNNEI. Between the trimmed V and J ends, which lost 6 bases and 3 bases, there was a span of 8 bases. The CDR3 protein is CASRDGANEKLFF. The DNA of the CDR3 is TGTGCCAGCAGGGATGGAGCTAATGAAAAACTGTTTTTT.

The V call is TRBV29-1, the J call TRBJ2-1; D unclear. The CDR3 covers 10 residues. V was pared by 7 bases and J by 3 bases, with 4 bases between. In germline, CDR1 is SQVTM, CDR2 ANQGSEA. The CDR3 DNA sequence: TGCAGCGGGGGCTACAATGAGCAGTTCTTC. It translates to CSGGYNEQFF.

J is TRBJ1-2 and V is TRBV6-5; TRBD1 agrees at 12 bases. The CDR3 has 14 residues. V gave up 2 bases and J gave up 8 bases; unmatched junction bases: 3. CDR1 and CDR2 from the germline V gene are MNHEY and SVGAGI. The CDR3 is CASSYHGTGGGYTF. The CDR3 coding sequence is TGTGCCAGCAGTTACCACGGGACAGGGGGCGGCTACACCTTC.

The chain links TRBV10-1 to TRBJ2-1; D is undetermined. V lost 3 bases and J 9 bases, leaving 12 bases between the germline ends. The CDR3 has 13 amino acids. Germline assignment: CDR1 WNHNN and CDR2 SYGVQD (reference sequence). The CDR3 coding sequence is TGCGCCAGCAGTGAAAACCTGGGTTCTGAGCAGTTCTTC. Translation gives CASSENLGSEQFF.

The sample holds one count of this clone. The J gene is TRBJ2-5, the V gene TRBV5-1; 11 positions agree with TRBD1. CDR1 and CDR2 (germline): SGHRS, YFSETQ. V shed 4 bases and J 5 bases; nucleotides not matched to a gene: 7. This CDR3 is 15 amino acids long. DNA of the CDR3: TGCGCCAGCAGCATTGGGACAGGGGGGCGGGAGACCCAGTACTTC. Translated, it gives CASSIGTGGRETQYF.

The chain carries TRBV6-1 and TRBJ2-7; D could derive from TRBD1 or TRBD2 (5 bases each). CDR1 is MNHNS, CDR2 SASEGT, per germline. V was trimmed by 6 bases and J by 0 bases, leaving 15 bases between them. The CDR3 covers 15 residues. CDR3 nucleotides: TGTGCCAGCAGGAAGACAGACTACGACTCCTACGAGCAGTACTTC. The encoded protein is CASRKTDYDSYEQYF.

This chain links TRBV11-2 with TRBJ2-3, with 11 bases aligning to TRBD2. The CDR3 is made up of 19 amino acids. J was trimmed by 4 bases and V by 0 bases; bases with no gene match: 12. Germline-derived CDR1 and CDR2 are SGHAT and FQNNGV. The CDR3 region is CASSLDRGLAVSSADTQYF. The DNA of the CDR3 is TGTGCCAGCAGCTTAGATAGGGGACTAGCGGTATCTAGCGCAGATACGCAGTATTTT. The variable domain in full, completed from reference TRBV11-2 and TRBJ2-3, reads EAGVAQSPRYKIIEKRQSVAFWCNPISGHATLYWYQQILGQGPKLLIQFQNNGVVDDSQLPKDRFSAERLKGVDSTLKIQPAKLEDSAVYLCASSLDRGLAVSSADTQYFGPGTRLTVL.

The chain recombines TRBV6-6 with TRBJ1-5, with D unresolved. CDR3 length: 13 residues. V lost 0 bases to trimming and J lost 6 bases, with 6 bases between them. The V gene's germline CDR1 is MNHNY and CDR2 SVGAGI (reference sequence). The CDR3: CASSYSIGQPQHF. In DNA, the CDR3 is TGTGCCAGCAGTTACTCGATAGGTCAGCCCCAGCATTTT.

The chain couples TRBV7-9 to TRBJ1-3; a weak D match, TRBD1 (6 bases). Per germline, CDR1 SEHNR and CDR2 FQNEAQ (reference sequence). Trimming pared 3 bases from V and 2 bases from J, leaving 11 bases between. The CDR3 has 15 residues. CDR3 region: CASSFLAGAGNTIYF. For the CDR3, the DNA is TGTGCCAGCAGCTTTTTGGCAGGGGCTGGAAACACCATATATTTT.

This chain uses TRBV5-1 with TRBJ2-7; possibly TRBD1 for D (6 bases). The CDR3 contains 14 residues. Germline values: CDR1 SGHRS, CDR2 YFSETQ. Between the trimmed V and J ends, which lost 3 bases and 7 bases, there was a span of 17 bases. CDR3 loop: CASSSGTRVGEQYF. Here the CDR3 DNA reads TGCGCCAGCAGCTCCGGGACACGGGTAGGAGAGCAGTACTTC.

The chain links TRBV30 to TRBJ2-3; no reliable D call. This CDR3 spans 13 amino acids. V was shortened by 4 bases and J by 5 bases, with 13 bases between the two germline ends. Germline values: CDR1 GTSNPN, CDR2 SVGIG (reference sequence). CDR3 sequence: CAWTLQFKDTQYF. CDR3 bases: TGTGCCTGGACCCTCCAATTTAAAGATACGCAGTATTTT.

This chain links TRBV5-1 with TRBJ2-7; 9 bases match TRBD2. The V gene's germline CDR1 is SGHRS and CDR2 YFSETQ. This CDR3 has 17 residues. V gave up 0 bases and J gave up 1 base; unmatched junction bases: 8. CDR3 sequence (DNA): TGCGCCAGCAGCTTGGGGGCAAGCGGGGGGCAATCCTACGAGCAGTACTTC. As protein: CASSLGASGGQSYEQYF.

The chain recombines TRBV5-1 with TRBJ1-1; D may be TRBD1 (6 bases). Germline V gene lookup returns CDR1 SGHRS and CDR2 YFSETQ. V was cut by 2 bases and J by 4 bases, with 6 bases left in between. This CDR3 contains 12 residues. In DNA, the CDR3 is TGCGCCAGCAGCTTCAGGGGCACTGAAGCTTTCTTT. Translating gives CASSFRGTEAFF. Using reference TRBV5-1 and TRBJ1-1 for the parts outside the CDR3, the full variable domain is KAGVTQTPRYLIKTRGQQVTLSCSPISGHRSVSWYQQTPGQGLQFLFEYFSETQRNKGNFPGRFSGRQFSNSRSEMNVSTLELGDSALYLCASSFRGTEAFFGQGTRLTVV.

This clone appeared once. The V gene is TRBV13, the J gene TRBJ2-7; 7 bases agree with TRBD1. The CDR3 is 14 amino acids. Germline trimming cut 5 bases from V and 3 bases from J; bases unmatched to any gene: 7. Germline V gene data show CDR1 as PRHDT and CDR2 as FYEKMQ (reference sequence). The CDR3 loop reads CASSVRQGGYEQYF. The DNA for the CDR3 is TGTGCCAGCAGCGTCCGACAGGGTGGCTACGAGCAGTACTTC.

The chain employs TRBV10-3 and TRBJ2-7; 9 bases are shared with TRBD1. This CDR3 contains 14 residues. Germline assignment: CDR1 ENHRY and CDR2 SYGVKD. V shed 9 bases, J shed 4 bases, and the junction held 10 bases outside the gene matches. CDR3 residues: CAIGTGSGAYEQYF. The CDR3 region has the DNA TGTGCCATAGGGACAGGGAGCGGTGCTTACGAGCAGTACTTC.

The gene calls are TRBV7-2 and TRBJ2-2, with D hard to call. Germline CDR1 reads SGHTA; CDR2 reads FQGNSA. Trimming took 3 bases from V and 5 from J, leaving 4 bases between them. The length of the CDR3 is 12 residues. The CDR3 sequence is CASSFFTGELFF. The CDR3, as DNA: TGTGCCAGCAGCTTTTTTACCGGGGAGCTGTTTTTT.

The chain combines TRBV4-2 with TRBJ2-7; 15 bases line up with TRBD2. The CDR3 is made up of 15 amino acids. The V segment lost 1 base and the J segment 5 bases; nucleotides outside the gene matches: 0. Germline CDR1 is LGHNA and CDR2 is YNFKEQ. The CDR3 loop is CASSQGTSGRDEQYF. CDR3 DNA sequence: TGTGCCAGCAGCCAAGGGACTAGCGGGAGGGACGAGCAGTACTTC.